This TCR beta chain appears in the sequencing data of a study of OX40 agonist ivuxolimab in advanced cancers. Patients who had autoimmune disease history or got systemic immunosuppression were left out. Study results and caveats: Low normalized clonal expansion also occurred in some nonresponding patients.

Using immunoSEQ multiplex PCR, the repertoire was profiled, and TCRdb retains in-frame clones only, with some absent. The table lists fewer than 80,000 clones, less than 90% of them singletons. This clone was recorded only once. The antigen is not known. CDR3 size: 12 residues. Trimming cost V 3 bases and J 7 bases, with 7 bases left between them. CDR1 is MDHEN and CDR2 is SYDVKM in the germline V gene. This TCR derives from an adult with an advanced solid tumor such as melanoma, head and neck, liver or kidney cancer. V and J are TRBV28 and TRBJ1-5, with D unclear. Material: CD4+ or CD8+ T cells sorted from blood, obtained in a trial of the OX40 agonist ivuxolimab. The CDR3 sequence: CASSLTQQPQHF. CDR3 in DNA: TGTGCCAGCAGTTTGACCCAACAGCCCCAGCATTTT.